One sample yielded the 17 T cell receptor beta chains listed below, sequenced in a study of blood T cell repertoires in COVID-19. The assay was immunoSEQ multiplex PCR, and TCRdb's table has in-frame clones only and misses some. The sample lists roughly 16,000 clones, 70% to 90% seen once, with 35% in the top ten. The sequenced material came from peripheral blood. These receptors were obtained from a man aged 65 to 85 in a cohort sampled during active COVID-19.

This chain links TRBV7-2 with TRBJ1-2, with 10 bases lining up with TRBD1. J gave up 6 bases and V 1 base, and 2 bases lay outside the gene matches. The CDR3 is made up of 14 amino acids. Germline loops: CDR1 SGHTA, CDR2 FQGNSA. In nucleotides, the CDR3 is TGTGCCAGCAGCTTAGGCGGGACAGGGGATGGCTACACCTTC. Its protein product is CASSLGGTGDGYTF. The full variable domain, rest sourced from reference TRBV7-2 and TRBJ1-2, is GAGVSQSPSNKVTEKGKDVELRCDPISGHTALYWYRQSLGQGLEFLIYFQGNSAPDKSGLPSDRFSAERTGGSVSTLTIQRTQQEDSAVYLCASSLGGTGDGYTFGSGTRLTVV.

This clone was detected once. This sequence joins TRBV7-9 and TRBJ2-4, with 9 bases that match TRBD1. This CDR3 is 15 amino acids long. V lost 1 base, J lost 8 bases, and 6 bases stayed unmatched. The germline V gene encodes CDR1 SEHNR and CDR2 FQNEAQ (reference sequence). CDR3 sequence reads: CASSLGGQGRDIQYF. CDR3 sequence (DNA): TGTGCCAGCAGCTTAGGGGGACAGGGAAGGGACATTCAGTACTTC. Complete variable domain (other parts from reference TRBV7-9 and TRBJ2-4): DTGVSQNPRHKITKRGQNVTFRCDPISEHNRLYWYRQTLGQGPEFLTYFQNEAQLEKSRLLSDRFSAERPKGSFSTLEIQRTEQGDSAMYLCASSLGGQGRDIQYFGAGTRLSVL.

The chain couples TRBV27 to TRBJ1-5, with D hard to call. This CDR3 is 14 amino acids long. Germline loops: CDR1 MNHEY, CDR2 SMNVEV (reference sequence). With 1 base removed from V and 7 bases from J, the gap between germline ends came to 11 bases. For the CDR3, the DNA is TGTGCCAGCAGTTTATATTCCGGGGTGCAGCCCCAGCATTTT. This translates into CASSLYSGVQPQHF.

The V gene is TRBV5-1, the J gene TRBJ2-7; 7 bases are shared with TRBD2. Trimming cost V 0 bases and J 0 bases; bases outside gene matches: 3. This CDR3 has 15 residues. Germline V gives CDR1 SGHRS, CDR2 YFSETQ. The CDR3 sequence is CASSLGGGLSYEQYF. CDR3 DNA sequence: TGCGCCAGCAGCTTGGGCGGGGGTCTCTCCTACGAGCAGTACTTC.

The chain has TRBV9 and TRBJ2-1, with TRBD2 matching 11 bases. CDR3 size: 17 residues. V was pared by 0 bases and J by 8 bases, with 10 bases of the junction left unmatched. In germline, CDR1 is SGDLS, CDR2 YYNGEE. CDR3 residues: CASSVAGLAATRYEQFF. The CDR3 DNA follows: TGTGCCAGCAGCGTAGCGGGACTAGCGGCTACACGCTATGAGCAGTTCTTC. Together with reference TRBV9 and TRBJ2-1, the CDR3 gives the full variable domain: DSGVTQTPKHLITATGQRVTLRCSPRSGDLSVYWYQQSLDQGLQFLIQYYNGEERAKGNILERFSAQQFPDLHSELNLSSLELGDSALYFCASSVAGLAATRYEQFFGPGTRLTVL.

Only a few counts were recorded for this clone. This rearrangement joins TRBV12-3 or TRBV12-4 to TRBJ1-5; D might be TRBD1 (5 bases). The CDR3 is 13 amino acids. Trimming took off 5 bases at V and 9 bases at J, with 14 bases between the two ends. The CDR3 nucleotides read TGTGCCAGCAGTCCCAGGGTCATCGCGCCCCAGCATTTT. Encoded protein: CASSPRVIAPQHF.

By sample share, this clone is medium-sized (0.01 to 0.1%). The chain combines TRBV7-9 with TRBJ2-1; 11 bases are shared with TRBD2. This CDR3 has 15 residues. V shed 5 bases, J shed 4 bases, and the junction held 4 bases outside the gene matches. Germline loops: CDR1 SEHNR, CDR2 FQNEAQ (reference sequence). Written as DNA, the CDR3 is TGTGCCAGCAGCACGGGACTAGCGGAATACAATGAGCAGTTCTTC. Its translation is CASSTGLAEYNEQFF.

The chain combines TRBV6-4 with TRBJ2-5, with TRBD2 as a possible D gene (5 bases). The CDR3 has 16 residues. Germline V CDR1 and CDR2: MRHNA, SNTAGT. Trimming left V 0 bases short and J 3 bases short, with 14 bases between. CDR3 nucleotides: TGTGCCAGCAGTGACTCGTCGGGGATAAAAAAAGAGACCCAGTACTTC. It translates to CASSDSSGIKKETQYF.

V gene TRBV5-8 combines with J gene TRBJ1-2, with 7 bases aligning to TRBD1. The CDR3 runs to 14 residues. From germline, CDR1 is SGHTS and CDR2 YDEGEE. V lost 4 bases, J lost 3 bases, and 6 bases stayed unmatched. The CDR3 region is CASSPQGGDYGYTF. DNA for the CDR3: TGTGCCAGCAGCCCTCAGGGGGGCGACTATGGCTACACCTTC.

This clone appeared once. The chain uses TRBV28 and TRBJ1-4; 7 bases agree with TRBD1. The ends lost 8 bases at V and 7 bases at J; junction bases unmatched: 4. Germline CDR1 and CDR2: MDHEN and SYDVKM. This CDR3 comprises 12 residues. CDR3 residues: CASVTGVEKLFF. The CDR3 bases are TGTGCCAGCGTCACAGGGGTTGAAAAACTGTTTTTT.

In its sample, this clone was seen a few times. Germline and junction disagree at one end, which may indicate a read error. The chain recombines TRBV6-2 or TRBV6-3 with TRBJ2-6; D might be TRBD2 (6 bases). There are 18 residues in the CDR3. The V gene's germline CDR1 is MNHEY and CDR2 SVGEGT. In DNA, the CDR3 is TGTGCCAGCAGCTGGCCGGGAAAGTGGGACTCTGGTGCCAACGTCCTGACTTTC. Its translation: CASSWPGKWDSGANVLTF.

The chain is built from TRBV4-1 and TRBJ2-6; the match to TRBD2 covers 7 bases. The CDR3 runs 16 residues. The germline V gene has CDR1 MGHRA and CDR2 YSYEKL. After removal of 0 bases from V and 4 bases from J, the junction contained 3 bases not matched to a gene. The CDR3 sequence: CASSQEGGIGANVLTF. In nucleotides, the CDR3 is TGCGCCAGCAGCCAAGAGGGGGGGATCGGGGCCAACGTCCTGACTTTC.

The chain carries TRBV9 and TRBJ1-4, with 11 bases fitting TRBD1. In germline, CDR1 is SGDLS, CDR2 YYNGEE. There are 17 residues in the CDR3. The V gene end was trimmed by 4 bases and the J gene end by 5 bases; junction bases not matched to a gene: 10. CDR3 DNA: TGTGCCAGCAGCCCAGGACAGGGGGCGGGAAGGAATGAAAAACTGTTTTTT. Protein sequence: CASSPGQGAGRNEKLFF. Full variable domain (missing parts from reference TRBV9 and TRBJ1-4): DSGVTQTPKHLITATGQRVTLRCSPRSGDLSVYWYQQSLDQGLQFLIQYYNGEERAKGNILERFSAQQFPDLHSELNLSSLELGDSALYFCASSPGQGAGRNEKLFFGSGTQLSVL.

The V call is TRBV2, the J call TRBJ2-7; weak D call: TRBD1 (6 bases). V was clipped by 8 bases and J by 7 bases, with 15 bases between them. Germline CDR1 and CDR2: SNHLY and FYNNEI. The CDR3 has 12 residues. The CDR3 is CASGRGSREQYF. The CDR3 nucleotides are TGTGCCAGCGGTAGGGGGTCGAGGGAGCAGTACTTC.

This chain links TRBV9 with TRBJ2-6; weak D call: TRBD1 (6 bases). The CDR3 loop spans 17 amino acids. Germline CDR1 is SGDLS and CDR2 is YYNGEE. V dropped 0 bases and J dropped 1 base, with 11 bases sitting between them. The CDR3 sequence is CASSVVRGTSGANVLTF. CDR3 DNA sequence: TGTGCCAGCAGCGTAGTTAGGGGGACGTCTGGGGCCAACGTCCTGACTTTC.

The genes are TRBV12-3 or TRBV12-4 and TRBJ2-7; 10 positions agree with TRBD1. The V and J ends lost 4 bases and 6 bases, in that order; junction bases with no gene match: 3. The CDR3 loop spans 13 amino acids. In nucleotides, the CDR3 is TGTGCCAGCAGTTGGACAGGGGGACGCGAGCAGTACTTC. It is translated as CASSWTGGREQYF.

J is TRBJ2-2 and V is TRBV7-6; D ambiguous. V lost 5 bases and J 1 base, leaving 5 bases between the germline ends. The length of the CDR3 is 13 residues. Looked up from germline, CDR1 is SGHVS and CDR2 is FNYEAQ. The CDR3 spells CASSPQNTGELFF. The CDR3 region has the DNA TGTGCCAGCAGCCCCCAGAACACCGGGGAGCTGTTTTTT.